This passage covers 6 T cell receptor beta chains from one sample sequenced in a study of blood T cell repertoires in COVID-19. Profiling relied on immunoSEQ multiplex PCR, and the TCRdb table lists in-frame clones only, not all of them. This table holds roughly 260,000 clones, roughly 90% found once. Sequencing was carried out using peripheral blood. The receptors stem from a woman aged 25-40 years with COVID-19, enrolled during active disease.

This clone was counted only a few times. The CDR3 loop reads CAWKKSDRPNEKLFF. The DNA for the CDR3 is TGTGCCTGGAAGAAATCGGACAGGCCGAATGAAAAACTGTTTTTT. This chain joins TRBV30 and TRBJ1-4; the match to TRBD1 covers 7 bases. This CDR3 comprises 15 residues. CDR1 GTSNPN and CDR2 SVGIG come from the germline V gene (reference sequence). Trimming removed 4 bases from V and 5 bases from J; junction bases left unmatched: 10.

The sample holds a few counts of this clone. This sequence joins TRBV18 and TRBJ2-2; TRBD2 matches at 7 bases. There are 16 residues in the CDR3. Per germline, CDR1 KGHSH and CDR2 LQKENI. V shed 1 base, J shed 0 bases, and the junction held 2 bases outside the gene matches. Here the CDR3 DNA reads TGTGCCAGCTCACCACTGGCGGGAGCGAACACCGGGGAGCTGTTTTTT. It codes for CASSPLAGANTGELFF.

A word on this clone: The sample has other DNA sequences that encode this CDR3 too. The chain couples TRBV6-5 to TRBJ2-3; TRBD1 matches 8 bases. V gave up 4 bases and J gave up 3 bases; unmatched junction bases: 3. CDR1 is MNHEY, CDR2 SVGAGI, per germline. There are 14 residues in the CDR3. The CDR3 nucleotides read TGTGCCAGCAGTTCCGGACAGGGAACAGATACGCAGTATTTT. Translating gives CASSSGQGTDTQYF.

To note about this clone: The sample has other DNA sequences that encode this CDR3 too. This chain connects TRBV19 to TRBJ2-2; 8 nucleotides agree with TRBD2. V lost 3 bases and J lost 3; bases outside the gene matches: 0. CDR1 and CDR2 from the germline V gene are LNHDA and SQIVND (reference sequence). The CDR3 is made up of 14 amino acids. CDR3 in amino acids: CASSIGRDTGELFF. The DNA for the CDR3 is TGTGCCAGTAGTATCGGGAGGGACACCGGGGAGCTGTTTTTT.

This chain uses TRBV2 with TRBJ1-4; weak D call: TRBD1 (5 bases). V shed 1 base and J shed 7 bases, with 13 bases lying between them. The CDR3 runs 15 residues. Germline CDR1 reads SNHLY; CDR2 reads FYNNEI. The CDR3 here is CASSEGGYVREKLFF. DNA for the CDR3: TGTGCCAGCAGTGAAGGGGGCTACGTTCGTGAAAAACTGTTTTTT.

V usage is TRBV7-2 and J usage is TRBJ2-2, with D hard to call. Trimming cost V 6 bases and J 4 bases, with 12 bases left between them. The CDR3 extends over 14 amino acids. Per germline, CDR1 SGHTA and CDR2 FQGNSA. The DNA for the CDR3 is TGTGCCAGCAGTTCCCGACTGATCACCGGGGAGCTGTTTTTT. This codes for CASSSRLITGELFF.